This T cell receptor (beta chain) was documented in a study of cytomegalovirus exposure and HLA in healthy donors. The CDR3 length is 13 residues. Germline V gene sequence: CDR1 LNHDA, CDR2 SQIVND (reference sequence). Trimming removed 6 bases from V and 0 bases from J, with 9 bases in between. Notes on this clone: Its cognate antigen is unknown.

Measured with immunoSEQ multiplex PCR; TCRdb has only the in-frame clones, and not every one. The sample has 150,000 to 200,000 clones; roughly 85% are singletons. Study results and limitations: Cytomegalovirus-associated status was assigned to 164 TCR beta chains. Confirmation was obtained in vitro that three CMV-associated chains are specific for CMV antigens. The finding came from a later analysis; first-cohort TCR clusters tended to co-occur in the 110 or so validation repertoires.

The specimen sequenced was PBMCs. V and J are TRBV19 and TRBJ2-7, with D possibly TRBD1 on 5 matching bases. This sequence originates from a man aged 18 to 35 in good health and CMV-seropositive. This CDR3 is CASSPGFSYEQYF. The CDR3 nucleotides read TGTGCCAGTAGCCCAGGGTTCTCCTACGAGCAGTACTTC. Full variable domain (outside the CDR3, taken from reference TRBV19 and TRBJ2-7): DGGITQSPKYLFRKEGQNVTLSCEQNLNHDAMYWYRQDPGQGLRLIYYSQIVNDFQKGDIAEGYSVSREKKESFPLTVTSAQKNPTAFYLCASSPGFSYEQYFGPGTRLTVT.